The rows below give T cell receptor beta chains drawn from one sample of a study of T cells in Graves' hyperthyroidism and ophthalmopathy. MiXCR, run by TCRdb on the multiplex PCR reads, gives a single entry per CDR3 protein. Among approximately 720,000 distinct CDR3 sequences listed, 18% were seen once. The sequenced sample was blood. These receptors were collected from a woman between 45 and 65 years old with Graves' hyperthyroidism that later progressed to Graves' ophthalmopathy. Both conserved end residues are part of each CDR3. The D gene is left open where the match is weak. The listing skips clone size in some rows; elsewhere it reads once, few, many or a size class.

15,TRBV5-8,TRBJ2-1,-,many,CASSFDSSSYNEQFF,TGTGCCAGCAGCTTCGACAGCAGCTCCTACAATGAGCAGTTCTTC
14,TRBV20-1,TRBJ1-1,-,-,CSARGPQGSLKAFF,TGCAGTGCTCGGGGCCCGCAGGGGAGTCTGAAGGCTTTCTTT
14,TRBV27,TRBJ1-1,-,many,CASPARDRIAEAFF,TGTGCCAGTCCCGCGAGGGACCGAATCGCTGAAGCTTTCTTT
13,TRBV29-1,TRBJ2-3,-,few,CSVGQGGGDTQYF,TGCAGCGTGGGGCAGGGTGGAGGTGATACGCAGTATTTT
17,TRBV11-3,TRBJ2-3,TRBD2,many,CASSSSSGGASTDTQYF,TGTGCCAGCAGCTCGTCCAGCGGGGGGGCTAGCACAGATACGCAGTATTTT
14,TRBV7-2,TRBJ2-7,TRBD1,many,CASSPTGGMYEQYF,TGTGCCAGCAGCCCCACAGGGGGCATGTACGAGCAGTACTTC
13,TRBV5-5,TRBJ1-6,TRBD1,few,CASSFGTEEPLHF,TGTGCCAGCAGCTTTGGGACAGAAGAACCCCTCCACTTT
13,TRBV14,TRBJ2-4,-,-,CASSQSPGGLQYF,TGTGCCAGCAGCCAATCCCCAGGGGGGCTTCAGTACTTC
15,TRBV29-1,TRBJ1-5,-,-,CSVELGGDSNQPQHF,TGCAGCGTTGAACTTGGCGGCGATAGCAATCAGCCCCAGCATTTT
17,TRBV12-3/TRBV12-4,TRBJ1-5,-,many,CASSPTEGGTSNQPQHF,TGTGCCAGCAGTCCTACAGAGGGTGGTACTAGCAATCAGCCCCAGCATTTT
15,TRBV7-3,TRBJ2-1,-,-,CASSSLDGLYNEQFF,TGTGCCAGCAGCTCCCTTGACGGGCTATACAATGAGCAGTTCTTC
18,TRBV5-5,TRBJ2-3,TRBD1,-,CASSFLEPGQGSPDTQYF,TGTGCCAGCAGCTTTCTCGAACCGGGACAGGGGTCCCCAGATACGCAGTATTTT
13,TRBV29-1,TRBJ1-3,-,-,CSVAAPSGNTIYF,TGCAGCGTTGCGGCTCCCTCTGGAAACACCATATATTTT
15,TRBV5-1,TRBJ1-6,-,many,CASSRDIPYNSPLHF,TGCGCCAGCAGCCGGGACATTCCCTATAATTCACCCCTCCACTTT
14,TRBV2,TRBJ2-3,-,many,CASTLGGFTDTQYF,TGTGCCAGCACCCTAGGCGGGTTCACAGATACGCAGTATTTT
12,TRBV30,TRBJ2-5,-,many,CAWSSWGETQYF,TGTGCCTGGAGTTCCTGGGGAGAGACCCAGTACTTC
15,TRBV4-1,TRBJ1-5,TRBD1,few,CASSQRTGKEQPQHF,TGCGCCAGCAGCCAACGGACAGGGAAGGAACAGCCCCAGCATTTT
13,TRBV6-2/TRBV6-3,TRBJ2-1,TRBD2,few,CASSAGGQGEQFF,TGTGCCAGCTCGGCGGGGGGGCAGGGGGAGCAGTTCTTC
16,TRBV7-3,TRBJ1-1,-,few,CASSLTLGDMNTEAFF,TGTGCCAGCAGCTTAACGTTGGGGGACATGAACACTGAAGCTTTCTTT
15,TRBV27,TRBJ1-5,-,-,CASSEMLEGDQPQHF,TGTGCCAGCAGCGAGATGTTGGAGGGGGATCAGCCCCAGCATTTT
19,TRBV11-3,TRBJ2-5,TRBD2,few,CASSLERLAGGSGEETQYF,TGTGCCAGCAGCTTAGAGAGACTAGCGGGGGGGTCTGGAGAAGAGACCCAGTACTTC
15,TRBV27,TRBJ1-5,-,-,CASNVQVDSNQPQHF,TGTGCCAGCAACGTACAGGTCGATAGCAATCAGCCCCAGCATTTT
15,TRBV15,TRBJ2-1,-,few,CATSRERNLGERQFF,TGTGCCACCAGCAGAGAGAGGAACCTGGGTGAGCGGCAGTTCTTC
14,TRBV6-1,TRBJ1-1,TRBD1,many,CASSSDRENTEAFF,TGTGCCAGCAGTAGCGACAGGGAGAACACTGAAGCTTTCTTT
15,TRBV6-1,TRBJ2-7,TRBD1,-,CASSETQGEPHEQYF,TGTGCCAGCAGTGAAACACAGGGGGAGCCTCACGAGCAGTACTTC
15,TRBV6-1,TRBJ2-1,TRBD1,-,CASRPLGQGYNEQFF,TGTGCCAGCAGACCCCTAGGACAGGGCTACAATGAGCAGTTCTTC
15,TRBV10-3,TRBJ2-1,-,-,CAISEFGGGPNEQFF,TGTGCCATCAGTGAGTTTGGGGGGGGCCCCAATGAGCAGTTCTTC
14,TRBV7-9,TRBJ1-2,TRBD1,few,CASSLRDSDYGYTF,TGTGCCAGCAGCTTACGGGACAGCGACTATGGCTACACCTTC
18,TRBV20-1,TRBJ1-5,-,few,CSARDRDINIHSNQPQHF,TGCAGTGCTAGGGATCGGGACATCAACATCCATAGCAATCAGCCCCAGCATTTT
12,TRBV20-1,TRBJ1-1,TRBD1,many,CSASGQGREAFF,TGCAGTGCCTCGGGACAGGGGCGTGAAGCTTTCTTT
14,TRBV5-6,TRBJ1-2,-,-,CASSRDHQNYGYTF,TGTGCCAGCAGCCGGGACCATCAAAACTATGGCTACACCTTC
13,TRBV30,TRBJ2-3,-,-,CAWSPRALDTQYF,TGTGCCTGGTCCCCCCGGGCGCTAGATACGCAGTATTTT
13,TRBV6-2/TRBV6-3,TRBJ2-5,-,few,CASRPQGRETQYF,TGTGCCAGCAGGCCCCAAGGGAGAGAGACCCAGTACTTC
15,TRBV5-6,TRBJ1-5,-,few,CASSLAWGSNQPQHF,TGTGCCAGCAGCCTTGCATGGGGGAGCAATCAGCCCCAGCATTTT
15,TRBV27,TRBJ2-7,-,many,CASSFQGNGPLEQYF,TGTGCCAGCAGTTTCCAGGGAAATGGCCCTCTAGAGCAGTACTTC
17,TRBV4-1,TRBJ1-5,TRBD1,-,CASSLGTGEGSNQPQHF,TGCGCCAGCAGCCTTGGGACAGGGGAAGGTAGCAATCAGCCCCAGCATTTT
13,TRBV6-1,TRBJ1-2,-,-,CASSEQAGGGYTF,TGTGCCAGCAGTGAACAGGCGGGCGGCGGCTACACCTTC
15,TRBV6-5,TRBJ1-4,-,-,CASSYSNRHNEKLFF,TGTGCCAGCAGTTACTCTAACAGACATAATGAAAAACTGTTTTTT
16,TRBV11-2,TRBJ1-2,TRBD1,few,CASSSKPRTGAYGYTF,TGTGCCAGCAGTTCTAAGCCGAGGACAGGGGCTTATGGCTACACCTTC